This TCR beta chain emerged from a study of CD8 T cells in Susac syndrome. Broader study findings: It was acknowledged in the study that its TCR sequencing and HLA analysis involved a relatively small number of individuals.

Random-hexamer reverse transcription was applied to about 0.45 to 1 ug RNA. The TCR beta CDR3 was amplified by immunoSEQ multiplex PCR across 54 Vbeta, 13 Jbeta. In TCRdb, the immunoSEQ multiplex PCR reads were re-called with MiXCR into one record per CDR3 protein. In the table there are about 430,000 distinct CDR3 sequences, approximately 85% of which are singletons. As regards this clonotype: What it recognizes is unknown.

The CDR3 covers 14 residues. Germline CDR1 is SGHKS and CDR2 is YYEKEE (reference sequence). V was shortened by 2 bases and J by 3 bases, with 12 bases between the two germline ends. Sequencing of TCR beta was performed on blood CD8+ T cells and on blood CD4+ T cells. Bulk CD8+ and CD4+ cells came from magnetic negative isolation; CD8+ TEMRA by FACS. The receptor was derived from a human donor with multiple sclerosis. The V and J genes are TRBV5-5 and TRBJ2-7, with D tentatively TRBD1 or TRBD2 (6 bases each). Material for sequencing was CD8+ T cells from PBMCs. This CDR3 is CASSFPGADYEQYF. DNA for the CDR3: TGTGCCAGCAGCTTCCCGGGGGCCGACTACGAGCAGTACTTC.